This T cell receptor beta chain was sequenced during a study of cytomegalovirus exposure and HLA in healthy donors. Study-wide points: TRBV6-2, TRBV6-3 and other indistinguishable V segments were excluded. In vitro experiments confirmed that three CMV-associated chains were specific for CMV antigens.

Notes on this clone: What it binds is not known.

The CDR3 runs to 12 residues. The V end lost 3 bases, the J end lost 3 bases, and 5 bases lay between the germline ends. Germline values: CDR1 SGHVS, CDR2 FNYEAQ. Primers included in the PCR were 60 Vbeta and 13 Jbeta primers. The data were produced by immunoSEQ multiplex PCR, yet TCRdb's version contains in-frame clones alone and is incomplete. Its listing shows 100,000 to 150,000 clones. V is TRBV7-6 and J is TRBJ2-5, with D uncertain. Sequenced input: PBMCs. The TCR originated in a woman aged 40 to 50 in good health and CMV-seropositive. The CDR3 sequence is CASSFFEETQYF. The CDR3 coding sequence is TGTGCCAGCAGCTTTTTCGAAGAGACCCAGTACTTC.